This TCR beta chain was identified in a study of T cells in Graves' hyperthyroidism and ophthalmopathy. Those with hyperthyroidism were 18 to 65 years old, newly diagnosed, and ill for under 2 months. The PBMCs had their origin in 7.5 to 10 ml of fresh peripheral blood. Authors of the study amplified TCR beta CDR3 regions from RNA transcripts. Using the HTBI primer set, a first-round RT-PCR was run on the TCR CDR3. Via MiXCR, TCRdb re-called the multiplex PCR reads, giving one row per CDR3 protein. The repertoire holds around 500,000 distinct CDR3 sequences, with 11% to 15% as singletons. The V gene's germline CDR1 is SGHNT and CDR2 YENEEA. This CDR3 is 16 amino acids long. V lost 4 bases to trimming and J lost 5 bases, with 17 bases between them.

The gene calls are TRBV11-3 and TRBJ2-2; tentatively, D is TRBD1 (6 bases). The sample was blood. This clonotype was obtained from a woman in her thirties or forties with Graves' hyperthyroidism. In DNA, the CDR3 is TGTGCCAGCAGCTCCGGTGGCAGGGGCTTTACCGGGGAGCTGTTTTTT. This codes for CASSSGGRGFTGELFF.